This T cell receptor beta chain originates from a study of identical twins. MiXCR was run by TCRdb on the 5' RACE reads, yielding one entry per CDR3 protein. The data hold 450,000 to 650,000 distinct CDR3 sequences, with nearly 15% observed a single time. Looked up from germline, CDR1 is DFQATT and CDR2 is SNEGSKA (reference sequence). The CDR3 covers 12 residues. V shed 1 base and J shed 4 bases, with 4 bases lying between them. These data are also associated with another study on yellow fever vaccine responses in identical twins.

This chain links TRBV20-1 with TRBJ2-2; D is undetermined. Sequenced material: CD4+ T cells sorted from blood. This TCR derives from a young woman in good health. DNA of the CDR3: TGCAGTGCTAGAGGACCCACCGGGGAGCTGTTTTTT. This codes for CSARGPTGELFF.